This T cell receptor (beta chain) was found in a study of blood T cell repertoires in COVID-19. Study details: PBMCs, B-cell-depleted T cells, or T cells were the source of the cDNA or gDNA that made up the material.

Between the trimmed V and J ends, which lost 3 bases and 7 bases, there was a span of 6 bases. The CDR3 contains 11 residues. In the authors' methods: Counts of nucleated cells, estimated from reference gene primer amplification, were obtained. Data came from immunoSEQ multiplex PCR; TCRdb stores just in-frame clones and leaves some out. V and J calls plus clone size are reproduced from that table; the DNA served to infer D and trimming. The sample records approximately 400,000 clones, roughly 90% being singletons. This rearrangement joins TRBV12-3 or TRBV12-4 to TRBJ1-1; D is unresolved. This clonotype was obtained from a woman aged 40-49 years who had been exposed to COVID-19. The sample comprised PBMCs or T cells enriched from blood (not recorded which). The CDR3 sequence: CASSFAVEAFF. In nucleotides, the CDR3 is TGTGCCAGCAGTTTCGCAGTTGAAGCTTTCTTT.